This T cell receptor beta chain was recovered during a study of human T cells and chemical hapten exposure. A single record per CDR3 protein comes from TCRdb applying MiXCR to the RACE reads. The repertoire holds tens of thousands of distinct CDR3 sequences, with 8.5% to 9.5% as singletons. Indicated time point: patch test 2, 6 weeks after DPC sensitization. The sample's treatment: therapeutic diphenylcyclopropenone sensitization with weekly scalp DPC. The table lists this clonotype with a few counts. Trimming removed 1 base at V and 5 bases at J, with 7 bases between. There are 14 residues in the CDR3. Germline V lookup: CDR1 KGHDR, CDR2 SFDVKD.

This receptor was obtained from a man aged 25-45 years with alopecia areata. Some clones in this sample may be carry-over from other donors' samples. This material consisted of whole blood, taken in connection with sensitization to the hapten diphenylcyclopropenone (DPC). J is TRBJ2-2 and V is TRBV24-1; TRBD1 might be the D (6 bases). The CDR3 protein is CATSDFGQTGELFF. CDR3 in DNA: TGTGCCACCAGTGATTTCGGACAGACCGGGGAGCTGTTTTTT.